The 21 T cell receptor beta chains below were found in one sample sequenced in a study of shared clonotypes between healthy human individuals. The table came from immunoSEQ multiplex PCR; TCRdb's copy has only in-frame clones and leaves some out. The data show about 1 million clones, with 65% to 75% seen just once and roughly 1.5% held by the top ten. The specimen sequenced was memory CD4+ T cells sorted from blood. As to subset: CD45RA-negative fraction. The receptors originated from a man younger than 35 in good health.

The gene calls are TRBV7-9 and TRBJ2-2; no definite D call. There are 15 residues in the CDR3. Trimming cost V 0 bases and J 6 bases, with 11 bases left between them. CDR1 and CDR2 (germline): SEHNR, FQNEAQ (reference sequence). CDR3 DNA sequence: TGTGCCAGCAGCTTAGCGTTAGCTAACGCCGGGGAGCTGTTTTTT. Residues: CASSLALANAGELFF.

The chain carries TRBV2 and TRBJ2-7; D possibly corresponds to TRBD2 (6 bases). The V gene's germline CDR1 is SNHLY and CDR2 FYNNEI. V was shortened by 2 bases and J by 5 bases, with 13 bases between the two germline ends. This CDR3 is 14 amino acids long. This CDR3 is CASSETSGLHEQYF. DNA for the CDR3: TGTGCCAGCAGTGAAACTTCGGGACTCCACGAGCAGTACTTC.

The genes are TRBV4-1 and TRBJ2-7, with D possibly being TRBD2 (5 bases). The CDR3 consists of 15 residues. V was clipped by 0 bases and J by 3 bases, with 12 bases between them. CDR1 and CDR2 (germline): MGHRA, YSYEKL. The CDR3 protein is CASSQDSARGYEQYF. The CDR3 DNA follows: TGCGCCAGCAGCCAAGATAGTGCTCGGGGCTACGAGCAGTACTTC.

CDR3 DNA: TGTGCCAGCAGCCAATACAGAATTACTAGGACTAGCAGTCAAGAGACCCAGTACTTC. Its protein is CASSQYRITRTSSQETQYF. The chain employs TRBV16 and TRBJ2-5, with TRBD2 matching 8 bases. The CDR3 spans 19 residues. Germline V lookup: CDR1 KGHSY, CDR2 FQNENV. V dropped 1 base and J dropped 2; count of bases not matched to a gene: 15.

The DNA for the CDR3 is TGCAGCGTCCCCCGAGCCGGTGGGGAGACCCAGTACTTC. Protein: CSVPRAGGETQYF. V and J are TRBV29-1 and TRBJ2-5; D not certain. The CDR3 is 13 amino acids. From germline, CDR1 is SQVTM and CDR2 ANQGSEA. V was shortened by 6 bases and J by 5 bases, with 16 bases between the two germline ends.

The V and J genes are TRBV4-1 and TRBJ2-3; D not resolved. Per the germline V gene, CDR1 is MGHRA and CDR2 is YSYEKL. The V gene lost 5 bases and the J gene lost 0 bases, with 12 bases spanning the gap. The CDR3 covers 15 residues. The CDR3 loop is CASSVTGYSTDTQYF. The CDR3, as DNA: TGCGCCAGCAGCGTTACTGGCTATAGCACAGATACGCAGTATTTT.

The chain carries TRBV2 and TRBJ2-7; D is possibly TRBD2 (6 bases). CDR3 length: 15 amino acids. CDR1 and CDR2 from the germline V gene are SNHLY and FYNNEI. The V end lost 3 bases, the J end lost 8 bases, and 20 bases lay between the germline ends. The DNA for the CDR3 is TGTGCCAGCAGTGAGGATAACACCGCTGGCGGGAAGCAGTACTTC. Its protein product is CASSEDNTAGGKQYF.

The chain is built from TRBV5-4 and TRBJ2-3; D uncertain. CDR3 size: 16 residues. V lost 0 bases, J lost 0 bases, and 11 bases lay in between. Looked up from germline, CDR1 is SGHNT and CDR2 is YYREEE (reference sequence). CDR3 residues: CASSLDGRPSTDTQYF. CDR3 nucleotides: TGTGCCAGCAGCTTGGATGGGCGGCCTAGCACAGATACGCAGTATTTT.

The chain couples TRBV5-5 to TRBJ2-3; the D call may be TRBD1 or TRBD2 (5 bases each). V gave up 4 bases and J gave up 8 bases, with 17 bases separating them. There are 14 residues in the CDR3. Per the germline V gene, CDR1 is SGHKS and CDR2 is YYEKEE (reference sequence). The CDR3 is CASSPGTAKGTQYF. The CDR3, as DNA: TGTGCCAGCAGCCCCGGGACGGCAAAGGGTACGCAGTATTTT.

The rearrangement links TRBV11-3 to TRBJ2-5; no clear D. Trimming removed 5 bases from V and 1 base from J, with 14 bases in between. CDR3 length: 15 residues. The germline gives CDR1 SGHNT, CDR2 YENEEA. For the CDR3, the DNA is TGTGCCAGCAGCCCGGGCAGGAGCCTCCAAGAGACCCAGTACTTC. Its translation: CASSPGRSLQETQYF.

This chain connects TRBV7-9 to TRBJ2-7; D call uncertain. Germline values: CDR1 SEHNR, CDR2 FQNEAQ (reference sequence). CDR3 size: 11 residues. V was cut by 6 bases and J by 6 bases, with 9 bases left in between. In DNA form, the CDR3 reads TGTGCCAGCAGTTCTAAGGGCGAGCAGTACTTC. Amino acids: CASSSKGEQYF.

V usage is TRBV18 and J usage is TRBJ2-4, with D tentatively TRBD1 or TRBD2 (6 bases each). The germline V gene encodes CDR1 KGHSH and CDR2 LQKENI. CDR3 length equals 14 residues. V was shortened by 2 bases and J by 8 bases, with 13 bases between the two germline ends. The CDR3 here is CASSPSNRGDIQYF. Written as DNA, the CDR3 is TGTGCCAGCTCACCATCGAATAGGGGGGACATTCAGTACTTC.

V usage is TRBV10-3 and J usage is TRBJ2-3, with 8 bases fitting TRBD1. The CDR3 loop spans 14 amino acids. J lost 8 bases, V lost 4 bases, and 8 bases had no gene match. Germline assignment: CDR1 ENHRY and CDR2 SYGVKD. This CDR3 reads CAISGQDRAVTQYF. CDR3 nucleotide sequence: TGTGCCATCAGTGGACAGGACAGGGCCGTTACGCAGTATTTT.

V gene TRBV5-4 combines with J gene TRBJ1-4; D is possibly TRBD1 (6 bases). V gave up 4 bases and J gave up 3 bases, with 13 bases separating them. Germline CDR1 reads SGHNT; CDR2 reads YYREEE (reference sequence). This CDR3 has 15 residues. DNA of the CDR3: TGTGCCAGCAGCCAACAGGGAGCCCCTAATGAAAAACTGTTTTTT. Its translation: CASSQQGAPNEKLFF.

The chain combines TRBV9 with TRBJ1-1; no reliable D call. Germline V gene sequence: CDR1 SGDLS, CDR2 YYNGEE. Trimming pared 3 bases from V and 2 bases from J, leaving 5 bases between. This CDR3 has 12 residues. The CDR3 coding sequence is TGTGCCAGCAGCGCCCACAACACTGAAGCTTTCTTT. This codes for CASSAHNTEAFF. Complete variable domain (other parts from reference TRBV9 and TRBJ1-1): DSGVTQTPKHLITATGQRVTLRCSPRSGDLSVYWYQQSLDQGLQFLIQYYNGEERAKGNILERFSAQQFPDLHSELNLSSLELGDSALYFCASSAHNTEAFFGQGTRLTVV.

This clone was observed a few times. The chain joins TRBV2 to TRBJ1-4, with unresolved D. This CDR3 has 14 residues. Germline V CDR1 and CDR2: SNHLY, FYNNEI. With 4 bases removed from V and 4 bases from J, the gap between germline ends came to 10 bases. DNA for the CDR3: TGTGCCAGCAGTGCTCGGAGAGGTAATGAAAAACTGTTTTTT. Its protein product is CASSARRGNEKLFF.

The rearrangement joins TRBV28 to TRBJ2-7; TRBD2 is a possible D gene (6 bases). The CDR3 runs 15 residues. The germline V and J ends were trimmed by 0 bases and 1 base, with 10 bases remaining between them. Germline V gene sequence: CDR1 MDHEN, CDR2 SYDVKM. The CDR3 bases are TGTGCCAGCAGTTTATGGCCTGGGGGGTCCTACGAGCAGTACTTC. This encodes CASSLWPGGSYEQYF.

The chain recombines TRBV7-6 with TRBJ1-3; 7 bases align to TRBD1. V gave up 4 bases and J gave up 4 bases; unmatched junction bases: 7. The CDR3 loop spans 15 amino acids. Germline V lookup: CDR1 SGHVS, CDR2 FNYEAQ. The CDR3 nucleotides are TGTGCCAGCAGCTCCCGACAGGGAGGCGGAAACACCATATATTTT. This sequence encodes CASSSRQGGGNTIYF.

This sequence joins TRBV6-6 and TRBJ2-3; D is uncertain. The V gene's germline CDR1 is MNHNY and CDR2 SVGAGI (reference sequence). Between the trimmed V and J ends, which lost 0 bases and 4 bases, there was a span of 14 bases. CDR3 length: 16 residues. CDR3 coding DNA: TGTGCCAGCAGTTACTCGAGGCAACAATGGTCAGATACGCAGTATTTT. This sequence encodes CASSYSRQQWSDTQYF.

The sample holds a few counts of this clone. The chain carries TRBV5-1 and TRBJ2-7; D not resolved. Trimming shortened V by 2 bases and J by 5 bases, and 14 bases separated the two germline ends. The CDR3 runs 14 residues. Germline CDR1 and CDR2: SGHRS and YFSETQ. The CDR3 bases are TGCGCCAGCAGCTTAGGTGGGGTGCTAAACGAGCAGTACTTC. Protein sequence: CASSLGGVLNEQYF.

This clone occurred a few times. This chain joins TRBV20-1 and TRBJ1-1, with D unresolved. The CDR3 totals 10 residues. Germline V CDR1 and CDR2: DFQATT, SNEGSKA (reference sequence). CDR3 nucleotide sequence: TGCAGCGTCTTGCGGGATGAAGCTTTCTTT. It specifies CSVLRDEAFF.